This is a list of T cell receptor beta chains from one sample in a study of OX40 agonist ivuxolimab in advanced cancers. Assay: immunoSEQ multiplex PCR; the TCRdb copy retains only in-frame clones and omits some. The table has tens of thousands of clones, nearly 90% seen once. Sequences were derived from CD4+ or CD8+ T cells sorted from blood, sampled in a trial of the OX40 agonist ivuxolimab. The receptor set was obtained from an adult with an advanced solid tumor such as melanoma, head and neck, liver or kidney cancer. Each CDR3 is given with its conserved first and last residue. D genes are given only for firm matches. Rows give clone size only sometimes, using once, few, many, or a class for an expanded clone.

D	V	J	size	DNA	CDR3
NA	TRBV30	TRBJ1-5	NA	TGTGCCTGGAGTATCCAAGGGGCAGGGGAGAAGGCTAGCAATCAGCCCCAGCATTTT	CAWSIQGAGEKASNQPQHF
TRBD1	TRBV19	TRBJ1-1	NA	TGTGCCAGTAGTCCCTCGACAGGGGGTTATACTGAAGCTTTCTTT	CASSPSTGGYTEAFF
NA	TRBV6-6	TRBJ2-3	NA	TGTGCCAGCAGTGTCGCCTCGAGGAACACAGATACGCAGTATTTT	CASSVASRNTDTQYF
NA	TRBV6-6	TRBJ2-5	NA	TGTGCCAGCAGTTCGTTGGAGACCCAGTACTTC	CASSSLETQYF
TRBD1	TRBV4-3	TRBJ1-2	NA	TGCGCCAGCAGCCAAGATTTGGCAGGGGGAGGTGGCTACACCTTC	CASSQDLAGGGGYTF
NA	TRBV4-3	TRBJ2-5	NA	TGCGCCAGCAGTCGGGGGCCGCAGGAAGAGACCCAGTACTTC	CASSRGPQEETQYF
NA	TRBV7-2	TRBJ2-4	NA	TGTGCCAGCAGCCCCAGGGTTGGCATTCAGTACTTC	CASSPRVGIQYF
NA	TRBV25-1	TRBJ1-5	NA	TGTGCCAGCAGTGAATCTTCCAGTCACCAGCCCCAGCATTTT	CASSESSSHQPQHF
NA	TRBV7-2	TRBJ1-5	NA	TGTGCCAGCAGCTTAGAGGGGTACAGCAATCAGCCCCAGCATTTT	CASSLEGYSNQPQHF
NA	TRBV4-3	TRBJ2-2	NA	TGCGCCAGCAGCCAAGCGCCCCGTCAGGGGACCGGGGAGCTGTTTTTT	CASSQAPRQGTGELFF
NA	TRBV27	TRBJ1-2	NA	TGTGCCAGCAGTCTAAGGCCTACAAGTCCCAGTCGGTATGGCTACACCTTC	CASSLRPTSPSRYGYTF
TRBD1	TRBV6-5	TRBJ1-1	NA	TGTGCCAGCCGTACCCCGGACAGGGGAACTGAAGCTTTCTTT	CASRTPDRGTEAFF
NA	TRBV18	TRBJ1-2	NA	TGTGCCAGCTCACCCCAGGGTGGCTATGGCTACACCTTC	CASSPQGGYGYTF
NA	TRBV7-3	TRBJ1-2	few	TGTGCCAGCAGCTTAAAGACGGATGGCTACACCTTC	CASSLKTDGYTF
NA	TRBV5-1	TRBJ2-1	NA	TGCGCCAGCAGCACCGGGATTAGGGGTAGCAATGAGCAGTTCTTC	CASSTGIRGSNEQFF
NA	TRBV5-4	TRBJ1-4	NA	TGTGCCAGCAGCTCTCTTAATGAAAAACTGTTTTTT	CASSSLNEKLFF
NA	TRBV12-5	TRBJ1-3	NA	TGTGCTAGTGGCTTTGGGGACTCTGGAAACACCATATATTTT	CASGFGDSGNTIYF
NA	TRBV7-2	TRBJ2-1	NA	TGTGCCAGCAGACTTAAGGCAGGGAACAATGAGCAGTTCTTC	CASRLKAGNNEQFF
NA	TRBV7-2	TRBJ2-1	once	TGTGCCAGCAGCTTAGCGGGCCTTGGTACCTACAATGAGCAGTTCTTC	CASSLAGLGTYNEQFF
TRBD1	TRBV30	TRBJ2-1	NA	TGTGCCTCTTGGACAGGTCATTCCTACAATGAGCAGTTCTTC	CASWTGHSYNEQFF
NA	TRBV7-2	TRBJ1-5	few	TGTGCCAGCAGCTTAGATAGCAATCAGCCCCAGCATTTT	CASSLDSNQPQHF
NA	TRBV19	TRBJ1-5	NA	TGTGCCAGTACCCCTGGGGGGGTAGGGGTTTGGAGCAATCAGCCCCAGCATTTT	CASTPGGVGVWSNQPQHF
NA	TRBV15	TRBJ2-1	NA	TGTGCCACCAGCAGAGTTCAGGAACCCAATGAGCAGTTCTTC	CATSRVQEPNEQFF
NA	TRBV11-2	TRBJ2-1	NA	TGTGCCAGCAGCTTAGATAGCCAGCAATGGTTCTTC	CASSLDSQQWFF
TRBD1	TRBV7-9	TRBJ1-1	NA	TGTGCCAGCAGCCAAAGACAGGGGGCTGAGGTGAACACTGAAGCTTTCTTT	CASSQRQGAEVNTEAFF
TRBD1	TRBV28	TRBJ1-3	NA	TGTGCCAGCAGTTCTTTCACCCGGGACAGGGGAGGAAACACCATATATTTT	CASSSFTRDRGGNTIYF
NA	TRBV19	TRBJ1-2	NA	TGTGCCAGTAGGCAGGGAGCAGGGGTCCTCTATGGCTACACCTTC	CASRQGAGVLYGYTF
TRBD2	TRBV5-1	TRBJ2-5	NA	TGCGCCAGCAGCTTGGCCTCGGCTAGCGGGCGGGAGACCCAGTACTTC	CASSLASASGRETQYF
NA	TRBV21-1	TRBJ2-5	NA	TGTGCCAGCAGCAAAGGCAAGACCCAGTACTTC	CASSKGKTQYF
NA	TRBV30	TRBJ2-1	NA	TGTGCCTGGAGCTCGATGAGTGAGCAGTTCTTC	CAWSSMSEQFF
TRBD1	TRBV15	TRBJ2-3	NA	TGTGCCACCAGCAGAGATCTAGGGACAGGGTTTGCAGATACGCAGTATTTT	CATSRDLGTGFADTQYF
NA	TRBV7-2	TRBJ1-1	NA	TGTGCCAGCAGCTTAGCGGCGGGGAACAGAGAAGCTTTCTTT	CASSLAAGNREAFF
NA	TRBV27	TRBJ1-1	once	TGTGCCAGCAGTCGCCGGGCTTTGAACACTGAAGCTTTCTTT	CASSRRALNTEAFF
NA	TRBV4-1	TRBJ2-1	NA	TGCGCCAGCAGCCAAGAACGGCTAGCCGAGCAGTTCTTC	CASSQERLAEQFF
NA	TRBV6-1	TRBJ1-2	NA	TGTGCCAGCAGTGAACTTTTGGGAAACGGCTACACCTTC	CASSELLGNGYTF
TRBD1	TRBV18	TRBJ1-2	few	TGTGCCAGCTCACCACCGGCGGACAGGATTCCGTCCTTC	CASSPPADRIPSF
NA	TRBV7-9	TRBJ2-6	NA	TGTGCCTCATCGAGCTCTGGGGCCAACGTCCTGACTTTC	CASSSSGANVLTF
NA	TRBV19	TRBJ2-1	NA	TGTGCCAGTAGAACCGTCCCCTACAATGAGCAGTTCTTC	CASRTVPYNEQFF
NA	TRBV27	TRBJ2-7	NA	TGTGCCAGCGGCAGGGCTGGGGACTACGAGCAGTACTTC	CASGRAGDYEQYF
TRBD1	TRBV4-3	TRBJ2-4	NA	TGCGCCAGCAGCCCCGGAGACAGGGGTGACAACATTCAGTACTTC	CASSPGDRGDNIQYF
NA	TRBV19	TRBJ1-5	NA	TGTGCCAGTACCGCTCCGGGATCGCAGCCCCAGCATTTT	CASTAPGSQPQHF
NA	TRBV5-4	TRBJ1-1	NA	TGTGCCAGCAGCGAAGGGGGGGCGGCTTTCTTT	CASSEGGAAFF
NA	TRBV30	TRBJ1-5	NA	TGTGCCTGGAGTGTACCTGCGAGCAATCAGCCCCAGCATTTT	CAWSVPASNQPQHF
NA	TRBV30	TRBJ1-1	NA	TGTGCCTGGAGTCGCCGGGACCCACTGCTACAAGCTTTCTTT	CAWSRRDPLLQAFF
NA	TRBV5-1	TRBJ2-5	NA	TGCGCCAGCATGGGCCAAGAGACCCAGTACTTC	CASMGQETQYF
TRBD1	TRBV7-9	TRBJ1-1	NA	TGTGCCAGCAGCTCCAGACAGGGGGCGAGTAAAGCTTTCTTT	CASSSRQGASKAFF
NA	TRBV28	TRBJ1-6	NA	TGTGCCAGCAGTTCCGTGGACAGTCCGGGGTTTGATTCACCCCTCCACTTT	CASSSVDSPGFDSPLHF
NA	TRBV4-3	TRBJ1-1	NA	TGCGCCAGCAGCCAAGCCTCGACAGATTTCACTGAAGCTTTCTTT	CASSQASTDFTEAFF
NA	TRBV7-2	TRBJ1-2	NA	TGTGCCAGCAGCCTAGGAGTTCGGACGGACTATGGCTACACCTTC	CASSLGVRTDYGYTF
NA	TRBV4-2	TRBJ1-2	few	TGTGCCAGCAGCCACCCCAACTATGGCTACACCTTC	CASSHPNYGYTF
NA	TRBV6-1	TRBJ1-1	once	TGTGCCAGCATGAACCAGTTGATGAACACTGAAGCTTTCTTT	CASMNQLMNTEAFF
TRBD2	TRBV28	TRBJ2-7	NA	TGTGCCAGCAGCCGGACGGGCGGGAGCTACGAGCAGTACTTC	CASSRTGGSYEQYF
TRBD1	TRBV10-3	TRBJ1-1	NA	TGTGCCATCACAGGACAGGAGAACACTGAAGCTTTCTTT	CAITGQENTEAFF